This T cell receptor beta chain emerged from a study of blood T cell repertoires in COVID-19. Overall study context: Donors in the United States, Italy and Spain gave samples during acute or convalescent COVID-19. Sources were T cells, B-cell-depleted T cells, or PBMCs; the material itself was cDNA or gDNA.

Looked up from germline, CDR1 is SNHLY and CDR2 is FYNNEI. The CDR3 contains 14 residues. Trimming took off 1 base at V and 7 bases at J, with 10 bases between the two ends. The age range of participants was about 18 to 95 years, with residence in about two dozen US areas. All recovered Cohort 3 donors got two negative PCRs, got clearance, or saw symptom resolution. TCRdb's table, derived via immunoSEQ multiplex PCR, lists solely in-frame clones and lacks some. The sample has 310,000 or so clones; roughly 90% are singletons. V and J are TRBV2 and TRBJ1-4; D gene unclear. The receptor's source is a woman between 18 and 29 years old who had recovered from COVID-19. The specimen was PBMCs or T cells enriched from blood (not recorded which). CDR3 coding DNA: TGTGCCAGCAGTGAAGGGGAGGTCGGTGAAAAACTGTTTTTT. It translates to CASSEGEVGEKLFF.